This TCR beta chain was captured by sequencing in a study of T cells in Graves' hyperthyroidism and ophthalmopathy. Looking at the study overall: At the time of initial diagnosis and before any treatment, peripheral blood was collected.

CDR1 DFQATT and CDR2 SNEGSKA come from the germline V gene (reference sequence). The ends were cut back, 0 bases at V and 5 bases at J, with 2 bases in the middle. The CDR3 contains 11 residues. This clonotype was recorded many times. Researchers took RNA transcripts and amplified the TCR beta CDR3 regions from them. In the first-round RT-PCR of the TCR CDR3, the HTBI primer set was used. One entry per CDR3 protein results from TCRdb running MiXCR on the multiplex PCR reads. The data hold 560,000 or so distinct CDR3 sequences, with 15% to 20% observed a single time. This clonotype was sampled from a man aged 35 to 55 with Graves' ophthalmopathy. Source material: blood. The V gene is TRBV20-1, the J gene TRBJ1-5; D call uncertain. CDR3 in amino acids: CSARDDQPQHF. As DNA, the CDR3 is TGCAGTGCTAGAGACGATCAGCCCCAGCATTTT.